The TCR beta chain described here comes from a study of blood T cell repertoires in COVID-19. Losses at the gene ends were 0 bases for V and 3 bases for J; bases not matched to a gene: 4. This CDR3 contains 15 residues. Per germline, CDR1 LGHDT and CDR2 YNNKEL (reference sequence). As processed by the authors: It was from reference gene primer amplification that nucleated cell counts were estimated. The data were produced by immunoSEQ multiplex PCR, yet TCRdb's version contains in-frame clones alone and is incomplete. The V and J calls and the clone size are those of that table, but D and trimming were determined from the DNA. This sample has about 180,000 clones, with about 83% found just once.

Sequenced material: PBMCs or T cells enriched from blood (not recorded which). The rearrangement uses TRBV3-1 (or the pseudogene TRBV3-2) and TRBJ1-2; 7 bases fit TRBD1. This receptor was taken from a woman in her twenties or thirties who had recovered from COVID-19. CDR3 residues: CASSQEGQRYYGYTF. The CDR3 nucleotides are TGTGCCAGCAGCCAAGAGGGACAGAGGTACTATGGCTACACCTTC.